This TCR beta chain is drawn from a study of T cells in Graves' hyperthyroidism and ophthalmopathy. Whole-study results and caveats: For ophthalmopathy, model prediction preceded onset by a median about six months. A model of 13 V-J pairs discriminated ophthalmopathy from stable hyperthyroidism.

TCR beta CDR3 regions were amplified from RNA transcripts. The HTBI primer set was used in a first-round RT-PCR of the TCR CDR3. One entry per CDR3 protein results from TCRdb running MiXCR on the multiplex PCR reads. Among 500,000 to 650,000 distinct CDR3 sequences, around 50% were seen once, and the ten largest hold around 47%. This clonotype occurred once. Antigen specificity is unknown. The germline gives CDR1 SGHTS, CDR2 YDEGEE. The CDR3 sequence is 16 residues long. V gave up 10 bases and J gave up 3 bases; unmatched junction bases: 14. Diagnoses were made from clinical symptoms, serum measures (thyroxine and TRAb), thyroid ultrasound and orbital computed tomography.

The sample was peripheral blood or thyroid tissue (not recorded which). This receptor was taken from an adult woman with Graves' disease, either hyperthyroidism or ophthalmopathy (not recorded which). This chain connects TRBV5-8 to TRBJ2-7; TRBD2 matches at 12 bases. The CDR3 coding sequence is TGTGCCTGGAGTGGGATGACTAGCGGGAGTCTCTACGAGCAGTACTTC. Its translation is CAWSGMTSGSLYEQYF.